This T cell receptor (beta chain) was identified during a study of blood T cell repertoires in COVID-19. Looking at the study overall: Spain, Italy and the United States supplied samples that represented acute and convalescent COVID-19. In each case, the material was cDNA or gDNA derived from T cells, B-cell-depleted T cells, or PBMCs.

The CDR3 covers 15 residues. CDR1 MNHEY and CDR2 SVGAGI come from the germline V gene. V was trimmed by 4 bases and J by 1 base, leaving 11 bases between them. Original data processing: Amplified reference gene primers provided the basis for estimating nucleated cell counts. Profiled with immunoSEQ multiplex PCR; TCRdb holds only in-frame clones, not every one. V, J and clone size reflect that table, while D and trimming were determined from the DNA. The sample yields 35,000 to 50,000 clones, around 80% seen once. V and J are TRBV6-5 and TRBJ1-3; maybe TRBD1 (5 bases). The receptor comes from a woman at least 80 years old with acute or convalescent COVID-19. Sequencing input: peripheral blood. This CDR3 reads CASSWSAGSGNTIYF. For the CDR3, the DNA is TGTGCCAGCAGTTGGTCCGCAGGGTCTGGAAACACCATATATTTT.